The 18 T cell receptor beta chains given below trace back to one sample, sequenced in a study of radiotherapy plus CTLA-4 blockade in lung cancer. Sequencing used immunoSEQ multiplex PCR; TCRdb keeps in-frame clones, though not all of them. The repertoire holds around 18,000 clones, with 86% as singletons. The starting material was peripheral blood, obtained from a patient treated with radiotherapy plus ipilimumab. These receptors were collected from a human donor with non-small cell lung cancer whose response to radiotherapy plus ipilimumab could not be evaluated.

This clone showed up just a few times. The rearrangement links TRBV6-1 to TRBJ1-5; 9 nucleotides agree with TRBD1. Trimming at V came to 7 bases and at J to 0 bases, leaving 4 bases not matched to a gene. This CDR3 contains 15 residues. CDR1 and CDR2 from the germline V gene are MNHNS and SASEGT. As DNA, the CDR3 is TGTGCCAGCATTAGGGGACAGGGTAGCAATCAGCCCCAGCATTTT. This sequence encodes CASIRGQGSNQPQHF.

The chain links TRBV19 to TRBJ2-7; 10 nucleotides agree with TRBD1. The CDR3 loop spans 13 amino acids. Germline lookup yields CDR1 LNHDA and CDR2 SQIVND (reference sequence). After removal of 10 bases from V and 6 bases from J, the junction contained 9 bases not matched to a gene. Here the CDR3 reads CATSGTGVGEQYF. For the CDR3, the DNA is TGTGCCACCAGTGGGACAGGGGTTGGCGAGCAGTACTTC.

This clone was found once. CDR3 bases: TGTGCCAGCAGCGTGCAGGGGGCAACAGGGCAGCCCCAGCATTTT. Its translation is CASSVQGATGQPQHF. The chain links TRBV5-6 to TRBJ1-5; 8 positions match TRBD1. The germline V gene has CDR1 SGHDT and CDR2 YYEEEE. The CDR3 consists of 15 residues. After removal of 4 bases from V and 7 bases from J, the junction contained 10 bases not matched to a gene.

The V call is TRBV28, the J call TRBJ1-5; D is unresolved. Germline V gene data show CDR1 as MDHEN and CDR2 as SYDVKM. V lost 2 bases and J 0 bases, leaving 8 bases between the germline ends. This CDR3 is 15 amino acids long. The CDR3 DNA follows: TGTGCCAGCAGTTTAGACTTATCTAGCAATCAGCCCCAGCATTTT. Encoded protein: CASSLDLSSNQPQHF. Complete variable domain (other parts from reference TRBV28 and TRBJ1-5): DVKVTQSSRYLVKRTGEKVFLECVQDMDHENMFWYRQDPGLGLRLIYFSYDVKMKEKGDIPEGYSVSREKKERFSLILESASTNQTSMYLCASSLDLSSNQPQHFGDGTRLSIL.

The chain uses TRBV7-9 and TRBJ2-6, with D uncertain. Trimming stripped 4 bases from V and 1 base from J, with 14 bases between. This CDR3 region has 17 residues. CDR1 and CDR2 (germline): SEHNR, FQNEAQ (reference sequence). CDR3 loop: CASSSTNHSSGANVLTF. The DNA for the CDR3 is TGTGCCAGCAGCTCCACAAACCATTCATCTGGGGCCAACGTCCTGACTTTC.

The chain is built from TRBV7-2 and TRBJ1-6; no reliable D call. V lost 1 base to trimming and J lost 0 bases, with 10 bases between them. Germline V gene data show CDR1 as SGHTA and CDR2 as FQGNSA. This CDR3 is 17 amino acids long. The CDR3 loop reads CASSLGAESSYNSPLHF. The CDR3 nucleotides are TGTGCCAGCAGCTTAGGGGCAGAGAGCTCCTATAATTCACCCCTCCACTTT.

This clone was observed a single time. The chain employs TRBV29-1 and TRBJ2-1; D not certain. The CDR3 totals 12 residues. Germline V lookup: CDR1 SQVTM, CDR2 ANQGSEA. The CDR3, as DNA: TGCAGTATAACGGAGACTGTTGGGGAGCAGTTCTTC. The encoded protein is CSITETVGEQFF.

The rearrangement joins TRBV23-1 to TRBJ2-7; D may be TRBD2 (5 bases). TRBV23-1 is assigned to the ORF class and has an uncertain function. This CDR3 has 11 amino acids. V dropped 8 bases and J dropped 4 bases, with 9 bases sitting between them. CDR3 DNA sequence: TGCGCCAGCGTCACGGGATACGAGCAGTACTTC. Protein sequence: CASVTGYEQYF.

The chain is built from TRBV4-1 and TRBJ1-2; 10 bases map to TRBD1. V lost 4 bases, J lost 2 bases, and 7 bases stayed unmatched. The CDR3 contains 16 residues. Germline V lookup: CDR1 MGHRA, CDR2 YSYEKL. The CDR3 region has the DNA TGCGCCAGCAGCCGACTGACAGGGGGCTCCAACTATGGCTACACCTTC. It is translated as CASSRLTGGSNYGYTF.

V gene TRBV4-2 combines with J gene TRBJ2-1; 11 bases are shared with TRBD2. The CDR3 has 18 residues. CDR1 and CDR2 (germline): LGHNA, YNFKEQ. V shed 4 bases, J shed 3 bases, and the junction held 11 bases outside the gene matches. The CDR3 DNA reads TGTGCCAGCAGCCCCGGGGTTCTAGCGGGGGGAAGCTACAATGAGCAGTTCTTC. Translation gives CASSPGVLAGGSYNEQFF.

The genes are TRBV21-1 and TRBJ2-7; the table's D call, TRBD2, was not checked against the DNA. TRBV21-1 is shown as a pseudogene. The CDR3 runs to 19 residues. Here the CDR3 reads CASSPRVTSGARSAYEQYF. CDR3 sequence (DNA): TGTGCCAGCAGCCCTAGGGTGACTAGCGGGGCCAGATCAGCCTACGAGCAGTACTTC.

The J gene is TRBJ2-1, the V gene TRBV7-9; 7 positions agree with TRBD1. V lost 5 bases to trimming and J lost 8 bases; unmatched junction nucleotides: 12. Germline loops: CDR1 SEHNR, CDR2 FQNEAQ (reference sequence). This CDR3 spans 15 amino acids. The CDR3 region has the DNA TGTGCCAGCAGCGCCCGGACAGGAAGAAGGGATGAGCAGTTCTTC. It yields the protein CASSARTGRRDEQFF.

V and J are TRBV28 and TRBJ1-2; D unclear. CDR3 size: 13 residues. The V gene lost 7 bases and the J gene lost 4 bases, with 13 bases spanning the gap. Germline values: CDR1 MDHEN, CDR2 SYDVKM. CDR3 bases: TGTGCCAGCACCGGAGACGTGTCCTATGGCTACACCTTC. Amino acids: CASTGDVSYGYTF.

V and J are TRBV19 and TRBJ1-6; D ambiguous. The CDR3 is 14 amino acids. The germline gives CDR1 LNHDA, CDR2 SQIVND (reference sequence). V was trimmed by 1 base and J by 9 bases, leaving 10 bases between them. The CDR3 protein is CASSIGGIGSPLHF. The CDR3 nucleotides read TGTGCCAGTAGTATAGGAGGGATCGGTTCACCCCTCCACTTT.

The genes are TRBV5-6 and TRBJ1-6, with TRBD1 identical over 9 bases. Looked up from germline, CDR1 is SGHDT and CDR2 is YYEEEE. V was clipped by 4 bases and J by 9 bases; unmatched bases: 11. The CDR3 runs 16 residues. CDR3 in amino acids: CASSALTDRGISPLHF. CDR3 bases: TGTGCCAGCAGCGCGTTGACTGACAGGGGGATTTCACCCCTCCACTTT.

J is TRBJ2-5 and V is TRBV5-5; 10 bases are a match to TRBD2. Matching the DNA end better, TRBJ2-7 makes the J call doubtful. The CDR3 has 17 amino acids. CDR1 and CDR2 (germline): SGHKS, YYEKEE (reference sequence). For the CDR3, the DNA is TGTGCCAGCAGCCCGATCCGCAATAGCGGGAGGTCCCACGAGCAGTACTTC. Its protein product is CASSPIRNSGRSHEQYF.

The chain joins TRBV29-1 to TRBJ2-5, with TRBD1 matching over 10 bases. After removal of 5 bases from V and 5 bases from J, the junction contained 5 bases not matched to a gene. The CDR3 spans 13 residues. Germline CDR1 reads SQVTM; CDR2 reads ANQGSEA. CDR3 sequence: CSVRQGASETQYF. The CDR3 bases are TGCAGCGTTCGACAGGGGGCTAGCGAGACCCAGTACTTC.

This clone was observed a single time. The V call is TRBV9, the J call TRBJ2-1; 9 nucleotides agree with TRBD2. The germline gives CDR1 SGDLS, CDR2 YYNGEE. This CDR3 has 14 amino acids. The junction had 6 bases not matched to a gene; V was cut back by 2 bases and J by 9 bases. CDR3 coding DNA: TGTGCCAGCAGCGTTAGCGGGAGTCAGGGTGAGCAGTTCTTC. Translating gives CASSVSGSQGEQFF.